This entry describes one T cell receptor beta chain. Antigen specificity is unknown. V lost 0 bases to trimming and J lost 5 bases; unmatched junction nucleotides: 5. Germline values: CDR1 SGHRS, CDR2 YFSETQ. The CDR3 length is 15 residues. Since all of the isolated RNA was reverse transcribed, expressed TCRB transcripts were what got sequenced. Measured with immunoSEQ multiplex PCR; TCRdb has only the in-frame clones, and not every one. The sample contains just over 600,000 clones, 15% of which appear only once. This sample stems from a study of beta chain features in type 1 diabetes. Notes on the study in general: Cells expressing TCR highly could be over-represented by cDNA sequencing. Shorter templates might be favored by PCR, equally in patients and controls. There was a moderate but significant shortening of TCRB CDR3s in all four CD4+ subsets of Type 1 diabetes patients. Among type 1 diabetes patients, VDJ junctions had fewer insertions and more deletions.

The sample comprised naive CD4+ T cells from blood. This receptor was identified in a man between 18 and 29 years old in good health. This rearrangement joins TRBV5-1 to TRBJ2-4, with 7 positions matching TRBD1. The CDR3 bases are TGCGCCAGCAGCTTGGCTACAGGGGAGCAAAACATTCAGTACTTC. Its protein is CASSLATGEQNIQYF.